The entry below describes one T cell receptor beta chain. Its antigen is still unknown. The sample belongs to a study of neoadjuvant anti-PD-1 for oral cavity cancer. Trimming pared 0 bases from V and 0 bases from J, leaving 15 bases between. The length of the CDR3 is 17 residues. The germline V gene has CDR1 SGDLS and CDR2 YYNGEE. The table came from immunoSEQ multiplex PCR; TCRdb's copy has only in-frame clones and leaves some out. The sample yields roughly 10,000 clones, 50% to 70% seen once. Study-wide results and limits: With a few patients per group, TCR findings need larger cohorts.

The time point here: after neoadjuvant nivolumab, at surgical resection. Stage II-IVA oral cavity squamous cell carcinoma was new and untreated by systemic or radiation therapy. Cohort: HPV-negative, locally advanced oral cavity squamous cell carcinoma patients. This material consisted of tumor tissue, taken after nivolumab (anti-PD-1) treatment. The V call is TRBV9, the J call TRBJ1-2; D is unresolved. The clonotype was recovered from a person aged 35-79 years with oral cavity squamous cell carcinoma. The CDR3 region is CASSVGRRGFTNYGYTF. CDR3 coding DNA: TGTGCCAGCAGCGTAGGACGGCGAGGCTTTACTAACTATGGCTACACCTTC.